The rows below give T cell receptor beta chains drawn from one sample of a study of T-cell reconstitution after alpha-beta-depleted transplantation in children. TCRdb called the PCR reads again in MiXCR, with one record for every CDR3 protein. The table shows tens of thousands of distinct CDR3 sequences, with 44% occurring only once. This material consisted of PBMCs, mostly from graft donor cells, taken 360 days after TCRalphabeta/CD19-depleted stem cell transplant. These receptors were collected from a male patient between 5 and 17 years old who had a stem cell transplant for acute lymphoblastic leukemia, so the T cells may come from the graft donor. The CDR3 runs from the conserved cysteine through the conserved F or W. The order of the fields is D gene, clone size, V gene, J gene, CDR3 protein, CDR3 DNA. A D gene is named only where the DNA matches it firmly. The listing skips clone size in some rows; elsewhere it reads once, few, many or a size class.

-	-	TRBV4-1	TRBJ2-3	CASSQENRNTDTQYF	TGCGCCAGCAGCCAAGAGAACCGAAACACAGATACGCAGTATTTT
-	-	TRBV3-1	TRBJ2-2	CASSQWASTGELFF	TGTGCCAGCAGCCAATGGGCTTCCACCGGGGAGCTGTTTTTT
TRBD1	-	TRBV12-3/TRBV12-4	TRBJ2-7	CASSLQGVDYEQYF	TGTGCCAGCAGTTTACAGGGGGTCGACTACGAGCAGTACTTC
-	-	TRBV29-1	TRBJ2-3	CSFTSSTDTQYF	TGCAGCTTCACATCTAGCACAGATACGCAGTATTTT
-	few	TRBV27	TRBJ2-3	CASKKDLRGTDTQYF	TGTGCCAGCAAGAAGGACCTACGGGGCACAGATACGCAGTATTTT
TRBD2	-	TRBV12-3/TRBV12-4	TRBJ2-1	CASSRRLAGYNEQFF	TGTGCCAGCAGTCGTAGACTAGCGGGTTACAATGAGCAGTTCTTC
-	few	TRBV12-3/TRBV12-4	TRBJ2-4	CASSLGLLAKNIQYF	TGTGCCAGCAGTTTAGGACTCCTAGCCAAAAACATTCAGTACTTC
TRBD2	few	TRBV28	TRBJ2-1	CASREREGGYNEQFF	TGTGCCAGCAGAGAGCGGGAGGGCGGGTACAATGAGCAGTTCTTC
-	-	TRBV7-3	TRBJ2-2	CASSPRSGPSRTGELFF	TGTGCCAGCAGCCCTCGGTCGGGGCCGAGTAGGACCGGGGAGCTGTTTTTT
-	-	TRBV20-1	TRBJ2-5	CSASGGQLQETQYF	TGCAGTGCTAGTGGGGGACAACTTCAAGAGACCCAGTACTTC
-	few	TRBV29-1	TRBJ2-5	CSVALETQYF	TGCAGCGTTGCCCTAGAGACCCAGTACTTC
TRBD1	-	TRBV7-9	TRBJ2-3	CASSLTGQSDTQYF	TGTGCCAGCAGCTTAACGGGACAGTCGGATACGCAGTATTTT
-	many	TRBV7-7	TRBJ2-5	CASTPWARESKETQYF	TGTGCTAGCACCCCCTGGGCCAGGGAGAGTAAGGAGACCCAGTACTTC
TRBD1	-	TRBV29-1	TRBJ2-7	CSVRPGQAYEQYF	TGCAGCGTTCGACCGGGACAGGCCTACGAGCAGTACTTC
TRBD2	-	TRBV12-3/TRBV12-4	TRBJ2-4	CASSYSGRAKNIQYF	TGTGCCAGCAGCTATAGCGGGAGGGCCAAAAACATTCAGTACTTC
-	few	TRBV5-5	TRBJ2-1	CASSLLQGTYNEQFF	TGTGCCAGCAGCTTGCTACAGGGAACCTACAATGAGCAGTTCTTC
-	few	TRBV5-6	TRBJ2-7	CASRPGRRLRGYEQYF	TGTGCCAGCAGGCCGGGACGGCGACTCCGGGGCTACGAGCAGTACTTC
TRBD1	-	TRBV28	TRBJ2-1	CASSLFGQGFRSSYNEQFF	TGTGCCAGCAGTTTATTCGGACAGGGGTTTCGATCTTCCTACAATGAGCAGTTCTTC
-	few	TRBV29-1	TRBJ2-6	CSVEHLSGANVLTF	TGCAGCGTTGAACACCTCTCTGGGGCCAACGTCCTGACTTTC
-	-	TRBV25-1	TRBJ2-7	CASSVSGPGEQYF	TGTGCCAGCAGTGTGTCAGGGCCCGGCGAGCAGTACTTC
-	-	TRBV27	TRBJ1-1	CASSDYPGTEAFF	TGTGCCAGCAGCGACTACCCGGGCACTGAAGCTTTCTTT
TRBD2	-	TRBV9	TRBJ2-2	CASSVATSGSGTGELFF	TGTGCCAGCAGCGTAGCTACTAGCGGGAGTGGGACCGGGGAGCTGTTTTTT
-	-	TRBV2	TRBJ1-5	CASSDRISNQPQHF	TGTGCCAGCAGTGACAGGATTAGCAATCAGCCCCAGCATTTT
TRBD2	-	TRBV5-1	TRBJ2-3	CASSLRLADSSTDTQYF	TGCGCCAGCAGCTTAAGACTAGCGGATTCTAGCACAGATACGCAGTATTTT
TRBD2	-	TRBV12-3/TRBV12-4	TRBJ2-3	CASKFLAGLDTQYF	TGTGCCAGCAAGTTCCTAGCGGGATTGGATACGCAGTATTTT
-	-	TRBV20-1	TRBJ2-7	CSARKRTPYEQYF	TGCAGTGCGAGGAAACGGACCCCCTACGAGCAGTACTTC
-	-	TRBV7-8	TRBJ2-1	CASSLRSVVGNEQFF	TGTGCCAGCAGCTTGAGATCGGTAGTCGGGAATGAGCAGTTCTTC
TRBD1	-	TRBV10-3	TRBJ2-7	CAIRRGQGDEQYF	TGTGCCATCAGGAGGGGACAGGGAGACGAGCAGTACTTC
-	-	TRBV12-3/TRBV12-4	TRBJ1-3	CASSRGSGNTIYF	TGTGCCAGCAGTAGGGGATCTGGAAACACCATATATTTT
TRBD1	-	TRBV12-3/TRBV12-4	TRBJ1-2	CASSLGTGGIYGYTF	TGTGCCAGCAGTTTAGGGACAGGGGGCATCTATGGCTACACCTTC
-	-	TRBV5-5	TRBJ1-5	CASSTYSNQPQHF	TGTGCCAGCAGCACATATAGCAATCAGCCCCAGCATTTT
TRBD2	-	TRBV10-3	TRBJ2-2	CAIRKGLAGETGELFF	TGTGCCATCAGGAAAGGACTAGCGGGAGAAACCGGGGAGCTGTTTTTT
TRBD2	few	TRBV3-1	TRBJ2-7	CASSQYSGGAYEQYF	TGTGCCAGCAGTCAGTATTCCGGGGGGGCCTACGAGCAGTACTTC
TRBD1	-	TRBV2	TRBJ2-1	CASSEVGQENNEQFF	TGTGCCAGCAGTGAAGTGGGACAGGAAAACAATGAGCAGTTCTTC
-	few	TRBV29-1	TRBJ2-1	CSVDQGYEQFF	TGCAGCGTTGACCAGGGCTATGAGCAGTTCTTC
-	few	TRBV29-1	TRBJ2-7	CSVAQNSYEQYF	TGCAGCGTTGCTCAGAACTCCTACGAGCAGTACTTC
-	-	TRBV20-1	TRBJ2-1	CSARESGDEQFF	TGCAGTGCTAGAGAATCGGGGGATGAGCAGTTCTTC
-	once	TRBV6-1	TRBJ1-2	CASSRDGGNYGYTF	TGTGCCAGCAGTCGGGACGGGGGAAACTATGGCTACACCTTC
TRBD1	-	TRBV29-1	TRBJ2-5	CSVLQGGETQYF	TGCAGCGTTCTACAGGGGGGAGAGACCCAGTACTTC
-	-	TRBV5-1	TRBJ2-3	CASPVAAHNTDTQYF	TGCGCCAGCCCCGTGGCAGCCCATAACACAGATACGCAGTATTTT
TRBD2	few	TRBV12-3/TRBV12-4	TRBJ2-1	CASSLVLAGSNEQFF	TGTGCCAGCAGTTTAGTACTAGCGGGTTCCAATGAGCAGTTCTTC
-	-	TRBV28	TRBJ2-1	CASSLGFRRSSYNEQFF	TGTGCCAGCAGTTTGGGTTTTAGGAGAAGCTCCTACAATGAGCAGTTCTTC
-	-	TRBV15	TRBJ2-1	CATSSYREYRNEQFF	TGTGCCACCAGCAGTTACCGGGAGTATAGGAATGAGCAGTTCTTC
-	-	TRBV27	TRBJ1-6	CASGNRDWDSPLHF	TGTGCCAGCGGAAACAGGGATTGGGATTCACCCCTCCACTTT
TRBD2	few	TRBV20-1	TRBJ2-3	CSAPILAGGSDTQYF	TGCAGTGCTCCTATACTAGCGGGGGGGTCAGATACGCAGTATTTT
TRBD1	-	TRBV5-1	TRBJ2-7	CASSFTGDAQYF	TGCGCCAGCAGCTTTACAGGGGATGCGCAGTACTTC
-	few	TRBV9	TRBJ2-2	CASTGQTGELFF	TGTGCCAGCACCGGTCAGACCGGGGAGCTGTTTTTT
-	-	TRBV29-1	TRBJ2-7	CSVSASAYEQYF	TGCAGCGTTTCGGCTAGCGCGTACGAGCAGTACTTC
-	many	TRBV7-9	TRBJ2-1	CASSAWLATIPNEQFF	TGTGCCAGCAGCGCCTGGCTAGCGACAATACCGAATGAGCAGTTCTTC
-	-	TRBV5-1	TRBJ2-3	CARTKKGEGSTDTQYF	TGCGCCAGGACGAAAAAGGGGGAGGGTAGTACAGATACGCAGTATTTT
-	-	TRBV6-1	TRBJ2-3	CASSPSWGADTQYF	TGTGCCAGCAGTCCATCCTGGGGGGCAGATACGCAGTATTTT
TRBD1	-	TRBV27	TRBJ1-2	CASTLTGGADYGYTF	TGTGCCAGCACCCTCACAGGGGGCGCAGACTATGGCTACACCTTC
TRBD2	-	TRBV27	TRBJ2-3	CASSLTSADTQYF	TGTGCCAGCAGTTTGACTAGCGCAGATACGCAGTATTTT
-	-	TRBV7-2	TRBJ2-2	CAGSPWPGELFF	TGTGCCGGCAGCCCCTGGCCCGGGGAGCTGTTTTTT
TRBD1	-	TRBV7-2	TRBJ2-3	CASSFSATGVTDTQYF	TGTGCCAGCAGCTTCTCCGCGACAGGGGTAACAGATACGCAGTATTTT
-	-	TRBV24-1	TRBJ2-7	CATGDGQYEQYF	TGTGCCACCGGGGACGGTCAGTACGAGCAGTACTTC
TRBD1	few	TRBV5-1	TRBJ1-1	CASGQGGTEAFF	TGCGCCAGCGGACAGGGGGGCACTGAAGCTTTCTTT
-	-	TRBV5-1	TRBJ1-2	CASSLQGSGYGYTF	TGCGCCAGCAGCCTCCAAGGGAGCGGCTATGGCTACACCTTC
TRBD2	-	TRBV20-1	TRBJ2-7	CSARIAGGPREQYF	TGCAGTGCCAGAATAGCGGGAGGGCCTAGAGAGCAGTACTTC
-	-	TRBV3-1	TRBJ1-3	CASSQEGGTGRNTIYF	TGTGCCAGCAGCCAAGAAGGAGGGACCGGAAGGAACACCATATATTTT